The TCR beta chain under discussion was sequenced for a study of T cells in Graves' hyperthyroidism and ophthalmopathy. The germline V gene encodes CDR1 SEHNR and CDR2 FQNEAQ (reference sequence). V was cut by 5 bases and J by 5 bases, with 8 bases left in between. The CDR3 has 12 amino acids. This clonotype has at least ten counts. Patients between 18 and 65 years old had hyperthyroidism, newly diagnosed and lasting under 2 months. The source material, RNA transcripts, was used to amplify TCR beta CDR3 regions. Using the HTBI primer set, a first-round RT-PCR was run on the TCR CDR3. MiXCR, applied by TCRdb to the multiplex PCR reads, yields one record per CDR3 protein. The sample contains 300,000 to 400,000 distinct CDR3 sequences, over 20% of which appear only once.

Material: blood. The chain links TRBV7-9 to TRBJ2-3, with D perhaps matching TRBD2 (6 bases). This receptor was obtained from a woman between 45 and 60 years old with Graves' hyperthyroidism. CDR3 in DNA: TGTGCCAGCAGCACGCGGGAAGATACGCAGTATTTT. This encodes CASSTREDTQYF.